Given below is one T cell receptor beta chain in context. This specimen comes from a study of spatial heterogeneity in lung cancer. The time point here: sample taken at primary tumor resection. Tumor, nontumor lung or frozen PBMC supplied whole RNA that was sequenced unsorted. On each TCR cDNA molecule, a unique molecular identifier was present. TCRdb reanalysed the 5' RACE reads using MiXCR and keeps one entry per CDR3 protein. The data show tens of thousands of distinct CDR3 sequences, roughly 8.7% seen once. The germline V and J ends were trimmed by 1 base and 9 bases, with 7 bases remaining between them. CDR1 and CDR2 from the germline V gene are MNHEY and SVGAGI. The CDR3 spans 12 residues.

The specimen was PBMCs, collected at surgery. The source of this sequence is a male donor with early-stage non-small cell lung cancer. J is TRBJ2-1 and V is TRBV6-5; D may be TRBD1 or TRBD2 (5 bases each). The DNA for the CDR3 is TGTGCCAGCAGTTACTTGAGGGGTGAGCAGTTCTTC. Protein: CASSYLRGEQFF.